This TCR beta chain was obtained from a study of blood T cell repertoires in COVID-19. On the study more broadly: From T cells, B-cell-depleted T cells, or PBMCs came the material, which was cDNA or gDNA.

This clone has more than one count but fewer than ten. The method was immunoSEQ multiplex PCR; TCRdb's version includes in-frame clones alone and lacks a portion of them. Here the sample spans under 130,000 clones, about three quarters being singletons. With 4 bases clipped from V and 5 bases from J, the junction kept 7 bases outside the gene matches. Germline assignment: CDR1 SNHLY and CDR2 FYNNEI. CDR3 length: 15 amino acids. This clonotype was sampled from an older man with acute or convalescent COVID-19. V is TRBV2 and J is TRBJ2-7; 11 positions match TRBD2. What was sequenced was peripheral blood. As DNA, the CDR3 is TGTGCCAGCAGTGGGAGACTAGCGGGGTCAGACGAGCAGTACTTC. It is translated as CASSGRLAGSDEQYF.